This T cell receptor (beta chain) originates from a study of CD4 T cell repertoires in COVID-19. Sequencing was performed with immunoSEQ multiplex PCR; in TCRdb, only in-frame clones are kept and a portion is missing. The table includes approximately 75,000 clones, roughly four fifths detected once. The CDR3 contains 12 residues. Trimming took 4 bases from V and 6 from J, leaving 6 bases between them. Germline V CDR1 and CDR2: KGHSH, LQKENI. The sample in question was CD4+ T cells from peripheral blood, obtained after recovery from COVID-19. This receptor was taken from a human donor who had COVID-19. This chain uses TRBV18 with TRBJ2-2; no clear D. The CDR3 loop reads CASSLPSGELFF. The DNA for the CDR3 is TGTGCCAGCTCACTCCCCTCCGGGGAGCTGTTTTTT.